The T cell receptor beta chain described here comes from a study of blood T cell repertoires in COVID-19. Study information: Both acute and convalescent COVID-19 samples were obtained from the United States, Italy and Spain. Sources were T cells, B-cell-depleted T cells, or PBMCs; the material itself was cDNA or gDNA.

How the authors handled the data: Researchers report that nucleated cell counts were estimated from reference gene primer amplification. The protocol was immunoSEQ multiplex PCR, while the TCRdb copy is restricted to in-frame clones and leaves out a portion. V, J and clone size are those of that table, while D and trimming were read from the DNA. The sample has 150,000 or so clones, 80% to 90% seen once. The CDR3 has 16 residues. Germline lookup yields CDR1 SEHNR and CDR2 FQNEAQ (reference sequence). Trimming at V came to 5 bases and at J to 6 bases, leaving 13 bases not matched to a gene. The sequencing sample was made of peripheral blood. The J gene is TRBJ1-5, the V gene TRBV7-9; TRBD1 agrees at 7 bases. The TCR was taken from a human donor in a cohort sampled during active COVID-19. The CDR3: CASSPPGGSGVQPQHF. In nucleotides, the CDR3 is TGTGCCAGCAGCCCGCCAGGGGGTAGCGGAGTTCAGCCCCAGCATTTT.